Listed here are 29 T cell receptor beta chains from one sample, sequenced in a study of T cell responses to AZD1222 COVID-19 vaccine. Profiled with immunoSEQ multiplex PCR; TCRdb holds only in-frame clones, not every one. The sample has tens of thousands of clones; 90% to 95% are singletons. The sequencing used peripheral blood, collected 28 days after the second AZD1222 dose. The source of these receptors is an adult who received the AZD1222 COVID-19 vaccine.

This CDR3 reads CASSLEGRGLETQYF. The CDR3 region has the DNA TGTGCCAGCAGCTTGGAGGGTAGGGGGTTAGAGACCCAGTACTTC. This chain links TRBV5-5 with TRBJ2-5; possibly TRBD1 for D (6 bases). V dropped 0 bases and J dropped 4 bases, with 13 bases sitting between them. The CDR3 consists of 15 residues. The germline CDR1 and CDR2 sequences are SGHKS and YYEKEE (reference sequence). The variable domain in full, with the rest retrieved from reference TRBV5-5 and TRBJ2-5, is DAGVTQSPTHLIKTRGQQVTLRCSPISGHKSVSWYQQVLGQGPQFIFQYYEKEERGRGNFPDRFSARQFPNYSSELNVNALLLGDSALYLCASSLEGRGLETQYFGPGTRLLVL.

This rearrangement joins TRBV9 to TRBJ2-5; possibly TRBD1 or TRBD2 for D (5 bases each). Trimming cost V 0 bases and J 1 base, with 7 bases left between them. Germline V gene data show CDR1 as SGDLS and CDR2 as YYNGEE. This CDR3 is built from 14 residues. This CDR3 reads CASSVDGGQETQYF. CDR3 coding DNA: TGTGCCAGCAGCGTAGATGGGGGCCAAGAGACCCAGTACTTC.

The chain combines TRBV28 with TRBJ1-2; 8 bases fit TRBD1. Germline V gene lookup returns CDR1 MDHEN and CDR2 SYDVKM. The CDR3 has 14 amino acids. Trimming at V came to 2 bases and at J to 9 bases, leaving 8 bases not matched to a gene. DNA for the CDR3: TGTGCCAGCAGTTTACTCGGACAGGGTCCGCGCTACACCTTC. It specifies CASSLLGQGPRYTF.

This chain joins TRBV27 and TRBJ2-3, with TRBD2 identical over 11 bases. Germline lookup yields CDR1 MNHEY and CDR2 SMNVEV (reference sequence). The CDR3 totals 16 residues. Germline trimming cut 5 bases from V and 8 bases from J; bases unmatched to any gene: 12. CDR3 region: CASSPGLAGVLGTQYF. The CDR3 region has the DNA TGTGCCAGCAGTCCCGGACTAGCGGGCGTCCTCGGTACGCAGTATTTT.

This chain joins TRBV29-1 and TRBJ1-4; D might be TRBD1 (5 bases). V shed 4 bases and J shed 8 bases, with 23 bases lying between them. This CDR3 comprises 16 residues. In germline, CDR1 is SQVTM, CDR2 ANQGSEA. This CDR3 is CSVARKRGPLGEKLFF. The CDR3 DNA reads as TGCAGCGTTGCCCGTAAAAGGGGACCGCTGGGGGAAAAACTGTTTTTT.

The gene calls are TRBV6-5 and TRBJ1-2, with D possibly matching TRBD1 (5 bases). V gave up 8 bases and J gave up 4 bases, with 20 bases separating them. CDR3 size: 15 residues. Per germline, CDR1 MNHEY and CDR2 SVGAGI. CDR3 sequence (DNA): TGTGCCAGCGCCTCTCCGGGGCCGACAGTCTATGGCTACACCTTC. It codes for CASASPGPTVYGYTF.

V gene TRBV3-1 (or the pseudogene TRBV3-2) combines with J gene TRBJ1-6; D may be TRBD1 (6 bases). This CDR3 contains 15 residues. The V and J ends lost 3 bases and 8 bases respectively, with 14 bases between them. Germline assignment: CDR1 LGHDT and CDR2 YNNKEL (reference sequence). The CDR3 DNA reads TGTGCCAGCAGCCATGGGGGGCGAAGGGATTCACCCCTCCACTTT. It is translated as CASSHGGRRDSPLHF.

The CDR3 DNA reads as TGCGCCAGCAGCTTGGCCGTGGGATCCACTGAAGCTTTCTTT. Its protein is CASSLAVGSTEAFF. This chain uses TRBV5-1 with TRBJ1-1; D is unclear. V gave up 0 bases and J gave up 4 bases, with 10 bases separating them. From germline, CDR1 is SGHRS and CDR2 YFSETQ. The CDR3 length is 14 residues.

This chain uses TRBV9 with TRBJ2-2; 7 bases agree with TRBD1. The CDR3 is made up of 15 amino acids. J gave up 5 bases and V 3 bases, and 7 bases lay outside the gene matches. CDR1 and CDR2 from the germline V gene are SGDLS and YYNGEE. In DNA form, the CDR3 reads TGTGCCAGCAGCGCCACCGGGACAGTTACCGGGGAGCTGTTTTTT. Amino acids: CASSATGTVTGELFF.

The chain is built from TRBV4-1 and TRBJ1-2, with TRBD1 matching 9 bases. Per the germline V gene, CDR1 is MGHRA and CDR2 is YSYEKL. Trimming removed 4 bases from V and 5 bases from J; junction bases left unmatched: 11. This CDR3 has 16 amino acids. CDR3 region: CASSRPGQGSGYGYTF. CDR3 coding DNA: TGCGCCAGCAGCCGACCGGGACAGGGATCCGGTTATGGCTACACCTTC.

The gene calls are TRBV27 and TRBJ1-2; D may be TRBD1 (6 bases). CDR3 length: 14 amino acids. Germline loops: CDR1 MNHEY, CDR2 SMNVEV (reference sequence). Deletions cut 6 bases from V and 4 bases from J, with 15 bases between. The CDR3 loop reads CASSDPGQTYGYTF. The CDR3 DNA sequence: TGTGCCAGCAGCGACCCGGGACAAACCTATGGCTACACCTTC.

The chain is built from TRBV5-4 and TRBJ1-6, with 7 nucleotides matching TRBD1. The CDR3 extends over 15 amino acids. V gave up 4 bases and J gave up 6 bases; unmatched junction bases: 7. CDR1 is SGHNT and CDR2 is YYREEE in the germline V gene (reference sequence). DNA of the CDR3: TGTGCCAGCAGCCCTAGACAGGGTAGTAATTCACCCCTCCACTTT. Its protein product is CASSPRQGSNSPLHF.

The CDR3 here is CASSFMGYEAFF. In DNA form, the CDR3 reads TGTGCCAGCAGTTTCATGGGCTATGAAGCTTTCTTT. V is TRBV12-3 or TRBV12-4 and J is TRBJ1-1, with D uncertain. Deletions cut 3 bases from V and 7 bases from J, with 9 bases between. The CDR3 runs to 12 residues.

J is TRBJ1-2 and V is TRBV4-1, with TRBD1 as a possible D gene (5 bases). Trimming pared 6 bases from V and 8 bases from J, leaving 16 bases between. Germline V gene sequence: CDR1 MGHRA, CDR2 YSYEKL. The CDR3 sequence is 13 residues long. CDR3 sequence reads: CASSLDGARGYTF. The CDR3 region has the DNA TGCGCCAGCAGTCTGGACGGGGCAAGGGGCTACACCTTC.

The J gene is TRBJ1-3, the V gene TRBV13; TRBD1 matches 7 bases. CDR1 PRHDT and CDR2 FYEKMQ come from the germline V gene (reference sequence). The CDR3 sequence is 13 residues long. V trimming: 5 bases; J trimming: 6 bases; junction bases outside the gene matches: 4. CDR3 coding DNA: TGTGCCAGCAGCCGGACAGGTGTAAACACCATATATTTT. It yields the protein CASSRTGVNTIYF.

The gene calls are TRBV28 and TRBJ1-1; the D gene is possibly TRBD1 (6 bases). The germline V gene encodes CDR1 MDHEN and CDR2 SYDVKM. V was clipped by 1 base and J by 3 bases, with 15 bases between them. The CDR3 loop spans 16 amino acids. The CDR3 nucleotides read TGTGCCAGCAGTTTATCTGGCCGGGGGCTCGACACTGAAGCTTTCTTT. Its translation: CASSLSGRGLDTEAFF.

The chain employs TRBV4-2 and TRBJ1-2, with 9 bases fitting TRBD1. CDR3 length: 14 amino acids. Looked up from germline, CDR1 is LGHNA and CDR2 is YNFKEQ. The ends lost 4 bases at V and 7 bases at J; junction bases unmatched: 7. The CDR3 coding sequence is TGTGCCAGCAGCCCCGGGACAGGGTCAACTGGCTACACCTTC. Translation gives CASSPGTGSTGYTF.

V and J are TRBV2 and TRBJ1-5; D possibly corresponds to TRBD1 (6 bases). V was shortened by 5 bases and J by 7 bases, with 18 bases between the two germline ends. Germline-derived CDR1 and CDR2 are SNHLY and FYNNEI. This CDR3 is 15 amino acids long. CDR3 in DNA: TGTGCCAGCAGTTCCAAGAGGTGGGGGGCACAGCCCCAGCATTTT. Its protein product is CASSSKRWGAQPQHF. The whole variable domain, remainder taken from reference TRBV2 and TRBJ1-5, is EPEVTQTPSHQVTQMGQEVILRCVPISNHLYFYWYRQILGQKVEFLVSFYNNEISEKSEIFDDQFSVERPDGSNFTLKIRSTKLEDSAMYFCASSSKRWGAQPQHFGDGTRLSIL.

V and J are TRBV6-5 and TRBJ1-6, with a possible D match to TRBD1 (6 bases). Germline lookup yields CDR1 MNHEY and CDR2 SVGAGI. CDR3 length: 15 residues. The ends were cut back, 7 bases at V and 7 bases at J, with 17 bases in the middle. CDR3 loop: CASIPTRGGNSPLHF. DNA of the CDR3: TGTGCCAGCATACCGACGAGAGGGGGGAATTCACCCCTCCACTTT.

The CDR3 is CASSFNRPGQGGEKLFF. The CDR3 DNA reads as TGCGCCAGCAGCTTCAATCGGCCGGGACAGGGGGGCGAAAAACTGTTTTTT. The chain recombines TRBV5-1 with TRBJ1-4; 11 bases map to TRBD1. There are 17 residues in the CDR3. V lost 2 bases and J lost 8; bases outside the gene matches: 11. CDR1 and CDR2 (germline): SGHRS, YFSETQ.

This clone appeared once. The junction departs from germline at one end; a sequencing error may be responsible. The DNA of the CDR3 is TGTGCCAGCAGTCCCCGGTCCTCTACGGTCCCCTTC. It encodes CASSPRSSTVPF. V usage is TRBV6-5 and J usage is TRBJ1-2; D gene ambiguous. Germline V gives CDR1 MNHEY, CDR2 SVGAGI. The CDR3 totals 12 residues.

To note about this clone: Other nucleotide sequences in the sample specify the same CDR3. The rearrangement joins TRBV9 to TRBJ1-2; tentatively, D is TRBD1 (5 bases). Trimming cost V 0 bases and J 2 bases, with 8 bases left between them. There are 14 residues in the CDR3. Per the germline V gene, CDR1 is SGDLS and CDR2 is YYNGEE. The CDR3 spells CASSVGQGNYGYTF. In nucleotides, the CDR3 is TGTGCCAGCAGCGTAGGCCAGGGCAACTATGGCTACACCTTC.

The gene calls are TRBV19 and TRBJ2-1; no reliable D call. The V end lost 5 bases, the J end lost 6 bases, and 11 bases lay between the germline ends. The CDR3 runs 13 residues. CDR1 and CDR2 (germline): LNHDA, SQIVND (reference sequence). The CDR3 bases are TGTGCCAGTAGTCCGAGACAAGCCAATGAGCAGTTCTTC. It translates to CASSPRQANEQFF.

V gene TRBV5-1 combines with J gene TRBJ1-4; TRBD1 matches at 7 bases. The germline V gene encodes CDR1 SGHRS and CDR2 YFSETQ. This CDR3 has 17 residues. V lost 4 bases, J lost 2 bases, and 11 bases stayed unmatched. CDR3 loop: CASSGSTGLATNEKLFF. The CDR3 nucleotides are TGCGCCAGCAGCGGATCGACAGGGTTGGCGACTAATGAAAAACTGTTTTTT.

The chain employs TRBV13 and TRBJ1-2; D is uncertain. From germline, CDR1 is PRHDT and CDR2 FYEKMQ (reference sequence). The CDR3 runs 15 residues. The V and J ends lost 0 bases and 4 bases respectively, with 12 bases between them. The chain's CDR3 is CASSLGSPGGYGYTF. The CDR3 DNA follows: TGTGCCAGCAGCTTAGGGTCTCCAGGCGGCTATGGCTACACCTTC.

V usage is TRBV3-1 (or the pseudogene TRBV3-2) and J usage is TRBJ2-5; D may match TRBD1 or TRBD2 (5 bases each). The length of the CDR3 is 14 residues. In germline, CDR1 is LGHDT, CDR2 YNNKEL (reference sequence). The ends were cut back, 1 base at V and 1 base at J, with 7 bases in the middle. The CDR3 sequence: CASSQAGSQETQYF. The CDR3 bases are TGTGCCAGCAGCCAAGCAGGGAGCCAAGAGACCCAGTACTTC.

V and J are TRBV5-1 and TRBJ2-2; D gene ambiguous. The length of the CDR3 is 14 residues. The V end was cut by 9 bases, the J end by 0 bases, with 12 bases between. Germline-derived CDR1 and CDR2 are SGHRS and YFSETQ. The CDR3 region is CATLRTPNTGELFF. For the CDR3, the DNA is TGCGCCACCCTACGGACCCCGAACACCGGGGAGCTGTTTTTT.

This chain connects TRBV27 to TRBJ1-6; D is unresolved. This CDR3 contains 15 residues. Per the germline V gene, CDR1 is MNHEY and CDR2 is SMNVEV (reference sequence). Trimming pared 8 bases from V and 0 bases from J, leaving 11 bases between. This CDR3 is CASGTASSYNSPLHF. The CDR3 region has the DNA TGTGCCAGCGGAACAGCCAGCTCCTATAATTCACCCCTCCACTTT.

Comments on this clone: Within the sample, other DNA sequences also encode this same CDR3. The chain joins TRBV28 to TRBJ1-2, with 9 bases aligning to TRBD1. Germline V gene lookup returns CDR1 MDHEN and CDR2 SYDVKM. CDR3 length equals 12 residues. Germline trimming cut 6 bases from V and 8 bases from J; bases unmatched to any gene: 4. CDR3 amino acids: CASRGTGGGYTF. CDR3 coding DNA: TGTGCCAGCAGGGGAACAGGGGGCGGCTACACCTTC.